The rows below give T cell receptor beta chains drawn from one sample of a study of T-cell memory formation after mild COVID-19. TCRdb independently ran MiXCR on the 5' RACE reads; one entry per CDR3 protein. The sample includes 500,000 to 550,000 distinct CDR3 sequences, over 20% seen only once; the top ten take around 12%. Sequenced material: PBMCs or a T cell subset sorted from them (not recorded which). The receptor set was obtained from an adult woman who had mild COVID-19 (a few samples of this study predate the infection). Cell type and time point are not known. Each CDR3 is given with its conserved first and last residue. The D gene is left open where the match is weak. Rows may omit the clone size; those that give it use once, few, many or a size class.

j_call d_call clone_size v_call cdr3_nt cdr3_aa
TRBJ2-7 TRBD1 many TRBV5-1 TGCGCCAGCAGCGCCGACAAGGGGGCGGTCCACGAGCAGTACTTC CASSADKGAVHEQYF
TRBJ2-3 TRBD2 - TRBV6-2/TRBV6-3 TGTGCCAGCATCAGCGGGAGAGAGACAGATACGCAGTATTTT CASISGRETDTQYF
TRBJ1-3 - few TRBV5-1 TGCGCCAGCAGGCCACAGGTCAACCGCGGGTTCGGAAACACCATATATTTT CASRPQVNRGFGNTIYF
TRBJ1-2 - - TRBV4-2 TGTGCCAGCAGCCAAGATTCCGCAGGGGCCATGAGCTATGGCTACACCTTC CASSQDSAGAMSYGYTF
TRBJ2-1 - - TRBV5-1 TGCGCCAGCAGCATCCAGGGGTTCTCCTACAATGAGCAGTTCTTC CASSIQGFSYNEQFF
TRBJ2-1 - few TRBV6-2/TRBV6-3 TGTGCCAGCAGTGATCCGGGCCCGCAGAATGAGCAGTTCTTC CASSDPGPQNEQFF
TRBJ2-3 TRBD2 many TRBV5-1 TGCGCCAGCAGCAGTAGCGGGGGGGCCGGAGATACGCAGTATTTT CASSSSGGAGDTQYF
TRBJ1-2 - - TRBV5-5 TGTGCCAGCAGCTTGGGCGACTTGCCAATCTATGGCTACACCTTC CASSLGDLPIYGYTF
TRBJ1-6 TRBD1 few TRBV19 TGTGCCAGTAGACGCCGGGGACAGGTCAATTCACCCCTCCACTTT CASRRRGQVNSPLHF
TRBJ2-5 - few TRBV4-2 TGTGCCAGCAGCCAAGAAAAGGGAGACCAGTACTTC CASSQEKGDQYF
TRBJ2-5 - few TRBV11-3 TGTGCCAGCAGCTACAAACGGGGTCGAGAGACCCAGTACTTC CASSYKRGRETQYF
TRBJ2-1 TRBD1 - TRBV7-9 TGTGCCAGCAGCCCCCGGACAGGGGGAGCTAGTGAGCAGTTCTTC CASSPRTGGASEQFF
TRBJ2-4 - - TRBV7-2 TGTGCCAGCAGCTCACACTCGGGACATTATAACATTCAGTACTTC CASSSHSGHYNIQYF
TRBJ2-1 TRBD2 - TRBV11-1 TGTGCCAGCAGCGCCTCTAGCGGGGGTGCTCCTGAGCAGTTCTTC CASSASSGGAPEQFF
TRBJ2-7 TRBD1 few TRBV30 TGTGCCTGGAGTCCCGGGACAGGGGCCGAGCAGTACTTC CAWSPGTGAEQYF
TRBJ1-4 TRBD1 few TRBV3-1 TGTGCCAGCAGCCGCGGGACAGGGGGCTTCGCAACTAATGAAAAACTGTTTTTT CASSRGTGGFATNEKLFF
TRBJ2-3 - few TRBV4-3 TGCGCCAGCAGCCAAGAAAGGTCAGGAGGAAGGGAGATTACGCAGTATTTT CASSQERSGGREITQYF
TRBJ2-4 - - TRBV3-1 TGTGCCAGCAGCCCTAGCGCAGTAGCCAAAAACATTCAGTACTTC CASSPSAVAKNIQYF
TRBJ1-2 - few TRBV12-3/TRBV12-4 TGTGCCAGCAGCCCCCCATCAGGGGTAGGTGGCTACACCTTC CASSPPSGVGGYTF
TRBJ1-2 - many TRBV12-5 TGTGCTAGTGGTTTGGTAGGACCACCAGGTGTGAGCTACACCTTC CASGLVGPPGVSYTF
TRBJ2-6 - - TRBV18 TGTGCCAGCTCACCACTACCCGACTCTGGGGCCAACGTCCTGACTTTC CASSPLPDSGANVLTF
TRBJ2-2 - many TRBV5-1 TGCGCCAGCAGCTTGGGCGGACTTAACACCGGGGAGCTGTTTTTT CASSLGGLNTGELFF
TRBJ1-2 - - TRBV19 TGTGCCAGTAGTATAAAATCAGGGACTGGGGGCTACACCTTC CASSIKSGTGGYTF
TRBJ2-3 - - TRBV2 TGTGCCAGCAGTGACTTAGTTGGAGGGAAAGGTCGTACAGATACGCAGTATTTT CASSDLVGGKGRTDTQYF
TRBJ2-7 - many TRBV24-1 TGTGCCACCAGTGATAGGTACGAGCAGTACTTC CATSDRYEQYF
TRBJ2-2 TRBD1 - TRBV6-6 TGTGCCAGCAGTTACCTTCCGGGACAGGGGAACACCGGGGAGCTGTTTTTT CASSYLPGQGNTGELFF
TRBJ1-1 - few TRBV5-5 TGTGCCAGCAGTGTTCAGGACATGAACACTGAAGCTTTCTTT CASSVQDMNTEAFF
TRBJ2-7 TRBD2 - TRBV12-3/TRBV12-4 TGTGCCAGCAGTCCTAGGACTAGCGAGGAGTACTTC CASSPRTSEEYF
TRBJ2-7 TRBD1 few TRBV5-6 TGTGCCAGCAGCCTGCCTGACAGGGAAGTCTACGAGCAGTACTTC CASSLPDREVYEQYF